The clone carrying this T cell receptor beta chain has just a few counts. Antigen: not known. This CDR3 region has 16 residues. Looked up from germline, CDR1 is MRHNA and CDR2 is SNTAGT. Unmatched junction bases numbered 4, after V lost 0 bases and J lost 2 bases. Researchers ran the PCR with 60 Vbeta and 13 Jbeta primers. TCRdb keeps only in-frame clones here, not all; method: immunoSEQ multiplex PCR. Counted here are roughly 160,000 clones, 70% to 80% occurring once; the ten biggest clones make up 1.3%. This record belongs to a study of cytomegalovirus exposure and HLA in healthy donors. Across the study: Caucasian-associated ancestry cluster membership applied to over 80% of around 400 genotyped donors.

Study-wide results and limits: Indistinguishability led to the exclusion of some V segments, TRBV6-2 and TRBV6-3 included. The study recorded around 160 TCR beta chains that were cytomegalovirus-associated.

Sequencing was carried out using PBMCs. V is TRBV6-4 and J is TRBJ2-3, with TRBD2 matching over 8 bases. This sequence was found in a woman in her 50s in good health and CMV-seronegative. CDR3 nucleotide sequence: TGTGCCAGCAGTGACTCCCTAGCGGGTCACACAGATACGCAGTATTTT. It yields the protein CASSDSLAGHTDTQYF.